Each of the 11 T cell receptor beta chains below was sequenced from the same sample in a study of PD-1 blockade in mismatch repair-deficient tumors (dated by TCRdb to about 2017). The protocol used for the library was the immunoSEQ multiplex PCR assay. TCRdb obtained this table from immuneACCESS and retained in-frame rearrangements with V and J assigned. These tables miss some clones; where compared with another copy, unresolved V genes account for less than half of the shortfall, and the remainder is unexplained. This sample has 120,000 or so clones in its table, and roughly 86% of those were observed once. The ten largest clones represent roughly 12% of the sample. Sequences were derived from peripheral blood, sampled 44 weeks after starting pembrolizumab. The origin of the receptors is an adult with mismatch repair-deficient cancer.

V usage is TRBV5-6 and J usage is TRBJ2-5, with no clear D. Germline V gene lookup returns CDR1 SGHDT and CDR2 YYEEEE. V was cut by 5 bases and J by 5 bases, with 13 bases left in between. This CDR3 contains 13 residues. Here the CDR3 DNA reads TGTGCCAGCAGTAGCCTTATGGTGGAGACCCAGTACTTC. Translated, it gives CASSSLMVETQYF.

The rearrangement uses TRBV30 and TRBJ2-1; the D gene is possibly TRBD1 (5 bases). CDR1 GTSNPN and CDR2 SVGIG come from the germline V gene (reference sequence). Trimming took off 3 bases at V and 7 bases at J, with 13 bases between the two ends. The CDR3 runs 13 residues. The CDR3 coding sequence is TGTGCCTGGAGGACATGGGGCTGGAATGAGCAGTTCTTC. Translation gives CAWRTWGWNEQFF.

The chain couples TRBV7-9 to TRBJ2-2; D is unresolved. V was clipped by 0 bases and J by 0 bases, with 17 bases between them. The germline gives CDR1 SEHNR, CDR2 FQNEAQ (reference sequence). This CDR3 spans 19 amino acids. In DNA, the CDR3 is TGTGCCAGCAGCTTAGCCAAGGGCTGGGGAAACGCGAACACCGGGGAGCTGTTTTTT. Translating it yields CASSLAKGWGNANTGELFF. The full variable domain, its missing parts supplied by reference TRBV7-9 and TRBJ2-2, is DTGVSQNPRHKITKRGQNVTFRCDPISEHNRLYWYRQTLGQGPEFLTYFQNEAQLEKSRLLSDRFSAERPKGSFSTLEIQRTEQGDSAMYLCASSLAKGWGNANTGELFFGEGSRLTVL.

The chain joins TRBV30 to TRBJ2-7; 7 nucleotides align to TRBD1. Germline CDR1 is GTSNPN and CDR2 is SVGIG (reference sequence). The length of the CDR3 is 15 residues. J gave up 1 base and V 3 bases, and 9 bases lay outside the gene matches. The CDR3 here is CAWRATGVRSYEQYF. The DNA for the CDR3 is TGTGCCTGGAGGGCAACAGGGGTAAGGTCCTACGAGCAGTACTTC.

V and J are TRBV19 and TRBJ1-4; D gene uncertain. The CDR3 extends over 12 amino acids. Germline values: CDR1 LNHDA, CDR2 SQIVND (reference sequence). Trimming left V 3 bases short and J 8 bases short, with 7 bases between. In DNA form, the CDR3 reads TGTGCCAGTAGTATGATAGGCGAAAAACTGTTTTTT. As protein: CASSMIGEKLFF.

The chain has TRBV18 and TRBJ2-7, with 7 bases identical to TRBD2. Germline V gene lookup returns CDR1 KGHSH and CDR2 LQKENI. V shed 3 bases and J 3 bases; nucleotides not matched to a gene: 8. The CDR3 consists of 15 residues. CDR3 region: CASSPTSEGNYEQYF. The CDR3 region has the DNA TGTGCCAGCTCACCTACTAGCGAAGGTAACTACGAGCAGTACTTC.

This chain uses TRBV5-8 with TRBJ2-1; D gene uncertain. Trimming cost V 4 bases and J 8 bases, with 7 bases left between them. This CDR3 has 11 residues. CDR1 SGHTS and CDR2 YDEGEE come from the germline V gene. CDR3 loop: CASSPNHEQFF. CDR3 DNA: TGTGCCAGCAGCCCCAACCATGAGCAGTTCTTC.

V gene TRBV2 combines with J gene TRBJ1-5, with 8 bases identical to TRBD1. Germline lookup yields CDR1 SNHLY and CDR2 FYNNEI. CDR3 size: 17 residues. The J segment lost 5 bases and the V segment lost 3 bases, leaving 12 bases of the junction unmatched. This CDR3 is CASSDFQGASTDQPQHF. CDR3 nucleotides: TGTGCCAGCAGTGATTTCCAGGGGGCGAGTACCGATCAGCCCCAGCATTTT.

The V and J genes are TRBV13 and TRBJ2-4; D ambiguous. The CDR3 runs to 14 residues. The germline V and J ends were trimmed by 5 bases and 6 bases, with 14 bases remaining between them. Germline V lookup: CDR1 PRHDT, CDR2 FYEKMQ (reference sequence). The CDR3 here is CASSRRNSGNIQYF. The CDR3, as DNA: TGTGCCAGCAGCCGCAGGAATTCGGGAAACATTCAGTACTTC.

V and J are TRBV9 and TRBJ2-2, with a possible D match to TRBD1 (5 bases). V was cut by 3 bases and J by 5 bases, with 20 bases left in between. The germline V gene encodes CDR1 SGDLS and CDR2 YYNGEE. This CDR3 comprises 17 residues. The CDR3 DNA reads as TGTGCCAGCAGCGAGTCCCTCCTTTACAGGTCTACCGGGGAGCTGTTTTTT. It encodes CASSESLLYRSTGELFF.

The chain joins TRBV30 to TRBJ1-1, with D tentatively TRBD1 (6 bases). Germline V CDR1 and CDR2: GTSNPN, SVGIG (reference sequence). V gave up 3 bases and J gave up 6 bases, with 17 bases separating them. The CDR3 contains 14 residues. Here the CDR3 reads CAWRKITGSPEAFF. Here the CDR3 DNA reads TGTGCCTGGAGGAAAATTACAGGGAGCCCTGAAGCTTTCTTT. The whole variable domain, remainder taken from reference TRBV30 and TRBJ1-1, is SQTIHQWPATLVQPVGSPLSLECTVEGTSNPNLYWYRQAAGRGLQLLFYSVGIGQISSEVPQNLSASRPQDRQFILSSKKLLLSDSGFYLCAWRKITGSPEAFFGQGTRLTVV.